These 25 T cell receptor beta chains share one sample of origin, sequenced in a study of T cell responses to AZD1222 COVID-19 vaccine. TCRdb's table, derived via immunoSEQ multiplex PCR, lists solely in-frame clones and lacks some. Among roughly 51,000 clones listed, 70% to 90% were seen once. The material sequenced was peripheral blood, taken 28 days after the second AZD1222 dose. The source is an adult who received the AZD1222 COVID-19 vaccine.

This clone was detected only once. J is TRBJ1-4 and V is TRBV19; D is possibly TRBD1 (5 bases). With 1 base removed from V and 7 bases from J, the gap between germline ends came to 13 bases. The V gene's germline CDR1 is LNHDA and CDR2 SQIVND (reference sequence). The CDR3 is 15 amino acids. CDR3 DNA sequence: TGTGCCAGTAGTATAGGGGGAGGGGAGGGTGAAAAACTGTTTTTT. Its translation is CASSIGGGEGEKLFF.

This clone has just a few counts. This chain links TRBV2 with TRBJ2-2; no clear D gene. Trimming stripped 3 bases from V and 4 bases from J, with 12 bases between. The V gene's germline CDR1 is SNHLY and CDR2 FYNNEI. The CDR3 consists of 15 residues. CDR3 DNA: TGTGCCAGCAGTGAGGCAGGATTGACCACCGGGGAGCTGTTTTTT. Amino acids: CASSEAGLTTGELFF.

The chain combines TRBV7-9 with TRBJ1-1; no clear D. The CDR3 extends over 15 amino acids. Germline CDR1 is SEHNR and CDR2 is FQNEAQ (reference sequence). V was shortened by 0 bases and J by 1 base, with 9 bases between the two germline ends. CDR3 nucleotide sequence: TGTGCCAGCAGCTTAGCGGAAGGGAGGAACACTGAAGCTTTCTTT. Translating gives CASSLAEGRNTEAFF.

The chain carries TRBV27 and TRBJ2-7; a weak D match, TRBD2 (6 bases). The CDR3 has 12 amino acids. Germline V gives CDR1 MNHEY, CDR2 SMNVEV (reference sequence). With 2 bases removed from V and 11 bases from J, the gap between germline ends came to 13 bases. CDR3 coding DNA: TGTGCCAGCAGTTTACGGGGGACGAGGGAGTACTTC. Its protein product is CASSLRGTREYF.

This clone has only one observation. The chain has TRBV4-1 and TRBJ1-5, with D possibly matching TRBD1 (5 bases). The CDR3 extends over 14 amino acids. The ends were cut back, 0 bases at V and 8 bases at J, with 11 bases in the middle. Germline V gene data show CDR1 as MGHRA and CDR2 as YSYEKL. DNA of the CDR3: TGCGCCAGCAGCCAAGACGCAGGGATGGAGCCCCAGCATTTT. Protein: CASSQDAGMEPQHF.

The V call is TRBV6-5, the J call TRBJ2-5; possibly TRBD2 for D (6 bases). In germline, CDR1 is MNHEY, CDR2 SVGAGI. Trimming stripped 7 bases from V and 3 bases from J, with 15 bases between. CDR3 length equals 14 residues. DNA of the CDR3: TGTGCCAGCAATTGGTTAGCGGATAAAGAGACCCAGTACTTC. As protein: CASNWLADKETQYF.

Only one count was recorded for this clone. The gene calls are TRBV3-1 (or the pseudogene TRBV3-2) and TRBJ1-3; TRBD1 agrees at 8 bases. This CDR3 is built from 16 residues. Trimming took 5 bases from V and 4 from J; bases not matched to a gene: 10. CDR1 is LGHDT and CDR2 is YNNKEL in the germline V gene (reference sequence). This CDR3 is CASSYALTGAGNTIYF. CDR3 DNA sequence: TGTGCCAGCAGCTACGCCTTGACAGGGGCCGGAAACACCATATATTTT.

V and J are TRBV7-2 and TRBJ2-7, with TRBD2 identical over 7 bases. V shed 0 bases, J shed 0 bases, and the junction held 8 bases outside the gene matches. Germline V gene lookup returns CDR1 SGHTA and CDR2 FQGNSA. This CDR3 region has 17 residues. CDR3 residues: CASSLARASGSSYEQYF. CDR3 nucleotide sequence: TGTGCCAGCAGCTTAGCTAGGGCTAGCGGTAGCTCCTACGAGCAGTACTTC.

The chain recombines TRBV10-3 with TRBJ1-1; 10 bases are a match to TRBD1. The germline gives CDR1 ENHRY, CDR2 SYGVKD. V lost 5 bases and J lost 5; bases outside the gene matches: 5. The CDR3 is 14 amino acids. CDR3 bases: TGTGCCATCAGTACCGACAGGGGGCGGACTGAAGCTTTCTTT. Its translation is CAISTDRGRTEAFF.

CDR3 DNA sequence: TGTGCCAGCAGCACAGGTTCCCTTTGGGAAGCTTTCTTT. It is translated as CASSTGSLWEAFF. This sequence joins TRBV5-5 and TRBJ1-1, with D possibly matching TRBD1 (5 bases). The CDR3 runs 13 residues. V lost 4 bases, J lost 8 bases, and 15 bases lay in between. Germline CDR1 and CDR2: SGHKS and YYEKEE (reference sequence).

The CDR3: CATSETLGLAANTDTQYF. CDR3 coding DNA: TGTGCCACCAGTGAGACACTGGGGCTAGCGGCAAACACAGATACGCAGTATTTT. The chain couples TRBV24-1 to TRBJ2-3, with 7 bases matching TRBD2. From germline, CDR1 is KGHDR and CDR2 SFDVKD. The V and J ends lost 4 bases and 2 bases, in that order; junction bases with no gene match: 14. This CDR3 spans 18 amino acids.

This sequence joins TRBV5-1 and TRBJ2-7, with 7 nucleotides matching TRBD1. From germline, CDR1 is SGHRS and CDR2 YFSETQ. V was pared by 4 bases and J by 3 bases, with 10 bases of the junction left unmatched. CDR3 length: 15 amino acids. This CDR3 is CASSQTGTDLYEQYF. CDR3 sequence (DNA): TGCGCCAGCAGCCAGACCGGGACAGACCTCTACGAGCAGTACTTC.

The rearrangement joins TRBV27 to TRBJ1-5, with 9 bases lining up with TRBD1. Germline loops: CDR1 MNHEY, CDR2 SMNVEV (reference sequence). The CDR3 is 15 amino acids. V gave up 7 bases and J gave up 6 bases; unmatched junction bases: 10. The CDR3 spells CASTPSGTGFQPQHF. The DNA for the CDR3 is TGTGCCAGCACCCCATCCGGGACAGGGTTTCAGCCCCAGCATTTT.

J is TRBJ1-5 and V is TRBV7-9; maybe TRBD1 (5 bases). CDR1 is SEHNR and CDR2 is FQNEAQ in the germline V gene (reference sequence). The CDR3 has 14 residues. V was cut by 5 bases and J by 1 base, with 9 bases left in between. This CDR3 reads CASSQQGSNQPQHF. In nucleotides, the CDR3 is TGTGCCAGCAGCCAGCAGGGAAGCAATCAGCCCCAGCATTTT.

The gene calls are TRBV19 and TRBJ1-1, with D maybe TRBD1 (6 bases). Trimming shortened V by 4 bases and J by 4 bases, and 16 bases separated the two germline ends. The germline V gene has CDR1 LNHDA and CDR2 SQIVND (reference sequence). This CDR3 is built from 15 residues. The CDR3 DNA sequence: TGTGCCAGTAGTACAGGGACATTTGGGGCCACTGAAGCTTTCTTT. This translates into CASSTGTFGATEAFF. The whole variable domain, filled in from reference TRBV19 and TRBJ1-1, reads DGGITQSPKYLFRKEGQNVTLSCEQNLNHDAMYWYRQDPGQGLRLIYYSQIVNDFQKGDIAEGYSVSREKKESFPLTVTSAQKNPTAFYLCASSTGTFGATEAFFGQGTRLTVV.

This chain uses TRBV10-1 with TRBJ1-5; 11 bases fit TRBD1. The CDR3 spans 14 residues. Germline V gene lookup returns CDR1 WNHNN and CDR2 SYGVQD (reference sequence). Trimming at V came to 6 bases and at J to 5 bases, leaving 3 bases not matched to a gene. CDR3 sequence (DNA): TGCGCCAGCAGGGGGACAGGGGGAGATCAGCCCCAGCATTTT. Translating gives CASRGTGGDQPQHF.

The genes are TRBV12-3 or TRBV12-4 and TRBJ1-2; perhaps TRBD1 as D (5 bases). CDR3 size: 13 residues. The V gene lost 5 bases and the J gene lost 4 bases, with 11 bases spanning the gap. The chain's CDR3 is CASSLRGVYGYTF. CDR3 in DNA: TGTGCCAGCAGTCTCCGGGGGGTCTATGGCTACACCTTC.

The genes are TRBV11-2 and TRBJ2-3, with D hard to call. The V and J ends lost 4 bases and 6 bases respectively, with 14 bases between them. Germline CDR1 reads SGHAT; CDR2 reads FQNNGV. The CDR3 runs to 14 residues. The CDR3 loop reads CASSYDIVSDTQYF. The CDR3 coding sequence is TGTGCCAGCAGCTACGACATAGTAAGTGATACGCAGTATTTT.

The CDR3 DNA reads TGTGCCTGGCAAACTGGACAGAGGAATTCACCCCTCCACTTT. Its translation is CAWQTGQRNSPLHF. The chain combines TRBV30 with TRBJ1-6, with TRBD1 as a possible D gene (6 bases). V was shortened by 5 bases and J by 7 bases, with 15 bases between the two germline ends. This CDR3 region has 14 residues. Germline-derived CDR1 and CDR2 are GTSNPN and SVGIG (reference sequence).

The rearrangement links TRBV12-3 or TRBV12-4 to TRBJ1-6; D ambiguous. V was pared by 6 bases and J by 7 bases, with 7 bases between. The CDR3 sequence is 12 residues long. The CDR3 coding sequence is TGTGCCAGCAGGTTACAGAATTCACCCCTCCACTTT. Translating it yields CASRLQNSPLHF.

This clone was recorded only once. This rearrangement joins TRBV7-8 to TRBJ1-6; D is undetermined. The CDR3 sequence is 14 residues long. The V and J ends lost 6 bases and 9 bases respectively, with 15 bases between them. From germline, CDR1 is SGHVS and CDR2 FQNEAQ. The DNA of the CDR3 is TGTGCCAGCAGTTTCGCAATGGGCGGTTCACCCCTCCACTTT. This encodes CASSFAMGGSPLHF.

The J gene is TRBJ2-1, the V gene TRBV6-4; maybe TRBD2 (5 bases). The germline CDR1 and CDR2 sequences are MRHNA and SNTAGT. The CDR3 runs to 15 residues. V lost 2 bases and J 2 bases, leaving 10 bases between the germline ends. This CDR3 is CASSDEGTPYNEQFF. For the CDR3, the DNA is TGTGCCAGCAGTGACGAGGGAACTCCCTACAATGAGCAGTTCTTC.

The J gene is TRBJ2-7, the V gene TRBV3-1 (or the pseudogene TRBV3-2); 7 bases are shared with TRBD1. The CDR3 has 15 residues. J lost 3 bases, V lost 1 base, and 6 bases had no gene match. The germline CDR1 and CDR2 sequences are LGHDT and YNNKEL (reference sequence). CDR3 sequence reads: CASSQGLGQFYEQYF. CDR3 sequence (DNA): TGTGCCAGCAGCCAAGGACTGGGACAGTTCTACGAGCAGTACTTC.

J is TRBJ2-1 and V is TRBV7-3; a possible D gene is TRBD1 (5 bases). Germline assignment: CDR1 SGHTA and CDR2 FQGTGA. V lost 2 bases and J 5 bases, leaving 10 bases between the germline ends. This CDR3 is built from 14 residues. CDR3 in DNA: TGTGCCAGCAGCTTATCCGTGACAGACAATGAGCAGTTCTTC. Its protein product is CASSLSVTDNEQFF.

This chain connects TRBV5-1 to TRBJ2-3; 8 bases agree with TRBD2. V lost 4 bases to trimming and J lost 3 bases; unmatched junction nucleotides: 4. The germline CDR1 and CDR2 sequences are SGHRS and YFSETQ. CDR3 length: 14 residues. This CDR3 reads CASSRSGRTDTQYF. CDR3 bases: TGCGCCAGCAGCCGAAGCGGGAGAACAGATACGCAGTATTTT. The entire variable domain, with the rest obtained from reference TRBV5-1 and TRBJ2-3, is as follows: KAGVTQTPRYLIKTRGQQVTLSCSPISGHRSVSWYQQTPGQGLQFLFEYFSETQRNKGNFPGRFSGRQFSNSRSEMNVSTLELGDSALYLCASSRSGRTDTQYFGPGTRLTVL.